The rows below give T cell receptor beta chains drawn from one sample of a study of response to subunit inactivated influenza vaccine. TCRdb called the RT-PCR reads again in MiXCR, with one record for every CDR3 protein. The sample records 550,000 to 800,000 distinct CDR3 sequences, 15% to 17% being singletons. Sequenced material: PBMCs from blood, taken about 12 days after vaccination. The source of these receptors is a man aged 45 to 65 who received an inactivated influenza vaccine. Each CDR3 is given with its conserved first and last residue. Each record gives: V gene, clone size, D gene, J gene, CDR3 DNA, CDR3 protein. The D gene is left open where the match is weak. The size entry is marked missing in some rows and otherwise reads once, few, many or a size class.

v_gene: TRBV5-1
abundance: few
d_gene: .
j_gene: TRBJ2-7
CDR3nt: TGCGCCAGCAGCTTGGCCCAGAACAACGAGCAGTACTTC
CDR3aa: CASSLAQNNEQYF

v_gene: TRBV25-1
abundance: many
d_gene: .
j_gene: TRBJ1-1
CDR3nt: TGTGCCAGCAGGGGAGCTGAAGCTTTCTTT
CDR3aa: CASRGAEAFF

v_gene: TRBV10-3
abundance: few
d_gene: TRBD2
j_gene: TRBJ2-4
CDR3nt: TGTGCCATCAGTGAGTCGGGGGTAGCGGGAGACATTCAGTACTTC
CDR3aa: CAISESGVAGDIQYF

v_gene: TRBV27
abundance: .
d_gene: .
j_gene: TRBJ2-1
CDR3nt: TGTGCCAGCAGTTCTCCCGCGGGGGCAGGTTTCACCTACAATGAGCAGTTCTTC
CDR3aa: CASSSPAGAGFTYNEQFF

v_gene: TRBV5-4
abundance: many
d_gene: .
j_gene: TRBJ2-1
CDR3nt: TGTGCCAGCAGCCCGGAGAACTCCTACAATGAGCAGTTCTTC
CDR3aa: CASSPENSYNEQFF

v_gene: TRBV6-2/TRBV6-3
abundance: .
d_gene: TRBD1
j_gene: TRBJ1-3
CDR3nt: TGTGCCAGCAGTTCGTCGGACAGGGTGAACACCATATATTTT
CDR3aa: CASSSSDRVNTIYF

v_gene: TRBV7-6
abundance: .
d_gene: TRBD2
j_gene: TRBJ2-3
CDR3nt: TGTGCCAGCAGCTTAGGTTCTGCGGGAGGGCAAACAGATACGCAGTATTTT
CDR3aa: CASSLGSAGGQTDTQYF

v_gene: TRBV29-1
abundance: .
d_gene: .
j_gene: TRBJ2-3
CDR3nt: TGCAGCGTCGCCGGGCGGGTGAACACAGATACGCAGTATTTT
CDR3aa: CSVAGRVNTDTQYF

v_gene: TRBV7-9
abundance: .
d_gene: .
j_gene: TRBJ2-3
CDR3nt: TGTGCCAGCAGCTTTTGGGGTACGCGGACAGATACGCAGTATTTT
CDR3aa: CASSFWGTRTDTQYF

v_gene: TRBV5-8
abundance: .
d_gene: .
j_gene: TRBJ2-1
CDR3nt: TGTGCCAGCAGCCGAGGGTACAGCTACAATGAGCAGTTCTTC
CDR3aa: CASSRGYSYNEQFF

v_gene: TRBV3-1
abundance: few
d_gene: TRBD1
j_gene: TRBJ2-1
CDR3nt: TGTGCCAGCAAGGGACAGGGGAACAATGAGCAGTTCTTC
CDR3aa: CASKGQGNNEQFF

v_gene: TRBV7-2
abundance: few
d_gene: .
j_gene: TRBJ1-1
CDR3nt: TGTGCCAGCAGCTTAGTAACAGGGACGAACACTGAAGCTTTCTTT
CDR3aa: CASSLVTGTNTEAFF

v_gene: TRBV6-1
abundance: .
d_gene: TRBD1
j_gene: TRBJ2-7
CDR3nt: TGTGCCAGCAGCTCGACAGGGGACCGCTACGAGCAGTACTTC
CDR3aa: CASSSTGDRYEQYF

v_gene: TRBV29-1
abundance: many
d_gene: .
j_gene: TRBJ2-2
CDR3nt: TGCAGCGGGGCCCTTTCGAACACCGGGGAGCTGTTTTTT
CDR3aa: CSGALSNTGELFF

v_gene: TRBV7-2
abundance: .
d_gene: .
j_gene: TRBJ2-5
CDR3nt: TGTGCCAGCAGCTTAGATGGGGGAACCGGTACCCAGTACTTC
CDR3aa: CASSLDGGTGTQYF

v_gene: TRBV25-1
abundance: .
d_gene: .
j_gene: TRBJ1-2
CDR3nt: TGTGCCAGCAGCAGATACTCTAAGGGCACTAACTATGGCTACACCTTC
CDR3aa: CASSRYSKGTNYGYTF

v_gene: TRBV28
abundance: few
d_gene: .
j_gene: TRBJ2-2
CDR3nt: TGTGCCAGCAGTTTATTTAGGACCGGGGAGCTGTTTTTT
CDR3aa: CASSLFRTGELFF

v_gene: TRBV7-8
abundance: .
d_gene: .
j_gene: TRBJ2-2
CDR3nt: TGTGCCAGCAGCTTAAAAAGGGGCCCCGGGGAGCTGTTTTTT
CDR3aa: CASSLKRGPGELFF

v_gene: TRBV4-3
abundance: .
d_gene: .
j_gene: TRBJ1-2
CDR3nt: TGCGCCAGCAGCCAAGAGCCGGACACTATGGGGGATGGCTACACCTTC
CDR3aa: CASSQEPDTMGDGYTF

v_gene: TRBV20-1
abundance: .
d_gene: .
j_gene: TRBJ2-7
CDR3nt: TGCAGTGCTAGAGGCGCACGCTACGAGCAGTACTTC
CDR3aa: CSARGARYEQYF

v_gene: TRBV4-3
abundance: few
d_gene: .
j_gene: TRBJ2-7
CDR3nt: TGCGCCAGCAGCCAAGATGACAAGGCAGAGCAGTACTTC
CDR3aa: CASSQDDKAEQYF

v_gene: TRBV12-3/TRBV12-4
abundance: few
d_gene: TRBD2
j_gene: TRBJ2-7
CDR3nt: TGTGCCAGCAGTGTAGCGGGATCCCCCTCCGAGCAGTACTTC
CDR3aa: CASSVAGSPSEQYF

v_gene: TRBV19
abundance: .
d_gene: .
j_gene: TRBJ2-1
CDR3nt: TGTGCCAGTAGTTCCTCACGAGGCGGTGAGCAGTTCTTC
CDR3aa: CASSSSRGGEQFF

v_gene: TRBV6-2/TRBV6-3
abundance: few
d_gene: .
j_gene: TRBJ2-7
CDR3nt: TGTGCCAGCAGTCTGTACGCGGGTCCCACAAACGAGCAGTACTTC
CDR3aa: CASSLYAGPTNEQYF

v_gene: TRBV7-2
abundance: few
d_gene: .
j_gene: TRBJ2-1
CDR3nt: TGTGCCAGCAGCTTTTACCGACGTGACGGTGAGCAGTTCTTC
CDR3aa: CASSFYRRDGEQFF

v_gene: TRBV20-1
abundance: .
d_gene: .
j_gene: TRBJ2-2
CDR3nt: TGCAGCGCTACAGTGGTCCCCCCCAACACCGGGGAGCTGTTTTTT
CDR3aa: CSATVVPPNTGELFF

v_gene: TRBV29-1
abundance: few
d_gene: .
j_gene: TRBJ2-7
CDR3nt: TGCAGCGGCTTGGGGGGTGCCTACGAGCAGTACTTC
CDR3aa: CSGLGGAYEQYF

v_gene: TRBV3-1
abundance: .
d_gene: .
j_gene: TRBJ2-2
CDR3nt: TGTGCCAGCAGCCAAGTCCGGGACGTCGGGGAGCTGTTTTTT
CDR3aa: CASSQVRDVGELFF

v_gene: TRBV20-1
abundance: few
d_gene: .
j_gene: TRBJ2-1
CDR3nt: TGCAGTGCTAGCGCAGGAGCGGAGTTGGAGAAGTTCTTC
CDR3aa: CSASAGAELEKFF

v_gene: TRBV28
abundance: few
d_gene: .
j_gene: TRBJ2-7
CDR3nt: TGTGCCAGCAGTTTATGGGCGGAGCAGTACTTC
CDR3aa: CASSLWAEQYF

v_gene: TRBV18
abundance: .
d_gene: TRBD2
j_gene: TRBJ2-1
CDR3nt: TGTGCCAGCTCACTGTTGAGTTCAGCGGGAGGGCCAAATGAGCAGTTCTTC
CDR3aa: CASSLLSSAGGPNEQFF

v_gene: TRBV6-1
abundance: .
d_gene: .
j_gene: TRBJ1-1
CDR3nt: TGTGCCAGCAGAGCCCCCGGGAGACGTGAAGCTTTCTTT
CDR3aa: CASRAPGRREAFF

v_gene: TRBV12-3/TRBV12-4
abundance: .
d_gene: .
j_gene: TRBJ2-7
CDR3nt: TGTGCCAGCAGTCCGCTTTCTAGCGTCAGCTCCTACGAGCAGTACTTC
CDR3aa: CASSPLSSVSSYEQYF

v_gene: TRBV5-1
abundance: .
d_gene: .
j_gene: TRBJ1-3
CDR3nt: TGCGCCAGCAGCCCCAGTACTGGGATTCGTGGAAACACCATATATTTT
CDR3aa: CASSPSTGIRGNTIYF

v_gene: TRBV25-1
abundance: few
d_gene: .
j_gene: TRBJ1-1
CDR3nt: TGTGCCAGCAGTGTGGGTTCCTCAGCAGGGTACACTGAAGCTTTCTTT
CDR3aa: CASSVGSSAGYTEAFF

v_gene: TRBV6-2/TRBV6-3
abundance: .
d_gene: TRBD2
j_gene: TRBJ2-1
CDR3nt: TGTGCCAGCAGACCGGGGGGGCCTTACAATGAGCAGTTCTTC
CDR3aa: CASRPGGPYNEQFF

v_gene: TRBV2
abundance: .
d_gene: TRBD2
j_gene: TRBJ2-5
CDR3nt: TGTGCCAGCAGGGCACTAGCGGCCAAAGAGACCCAGTACTTC
CDR3aa: CASRALAAKETQYF

v_gene: TRBV2
abundance: .
d_gene: TRBD1
j_gene: TRBJ1-4
CDR3nt: TGTGCCAGCAGCGAAACAGGGGGGTCTGAAAAACTGTTTTTT
CDR3aa: CASSETGGSEKLFF

v_gene: TRBV6-1
abundance: .
d_gene: .
j_gene: TRBJ2-1
CDR3nt: TGTGCCAGCAGAGCTACAGGGTACGCCTTCAATGAGCAGTTCTTC
CDR3aa: CASRATGYAFNEQFF

v_gene: TRBV29-1
abundance: many
d_gene: .
j_gene: TRBJ1-1
CDR3nt: TGCAGCGCGGACCAGGGAGGCGCGACTGAAGCTTTCTTT
CDR3aa: CSADQGGATEAFF

v_gene: TRBV20-1
abundance: few
d_gene: TRBD2
j_gene: TRBJ2-1
CDR3nt: TGCAGTGCCAGGACTAGCGGGAGTGAGGGATACAATGAGCAGTTCTTC
CDR3aa: CSARTSGSEGYNEQFF

v_gene: TRBV5-1
abundance: .
d_gene: TRBD2
j_gene: TRBJ2-1
CDR3nt: TGCGCCAGCAGCCTGACATTAGCGGGAGAACGATACAATGAGCAGTTCTTC
CDR3aa: CASSLTLAGERYNEQFF

v_gene: TRBV6-2/TRBV6-3
abundance: few
d_gene: .
j_gene: TRBJ2-3
CDR3nt: TGTGCCAGCAGTTACTCGAGGGGGCGGGACACCACCTATACGCAGTATTTT
CDR3aa: CASSYSRGRDTTYTQYF

v_gene: TRBV28
abundance: .
d_gene: .
j_gene: TRBJ1-1
CDR3nt: TGTGCCAGCAGTTACCTCGCACAATCAATGGACACTGAAGCTTTCTTT
CDR3aa: CASSYLAQSMDTEAFF